This T cell receptor beta chain is drawn from a study of cytomegalovirus exposure and HLA in healthy donors. This clone occurred many times. The antigen remains undetermined. Study outcomes and limitations: A prior analysis recorded that most TCR beta V segments were productive about 87% or about 30% of the time. Later work found most CMV-associated TCR beta chains apparently HLA-restricted.

J lost 9 bases, V lost 7 bases, and 5 bases had no gene match. Germline CDR1 is MNHNY and CDR2 is SVGAGI (reference sequence). CDR3 length: 13 amino acids. The PCR made use of 60 Vbeta and 13 Jbeta primers. In the authors' workflow: Counted up in a later analysis, unique TCR beta chains came to some 80 million, with about 9.9 million shared. This table comes from immunoSEQ multiplex PCR, and its TCRdb copy is limited to in-frame clones, with some not included. V and J calls plus clone size are reproduced from that table; the DNA served to infer D and trimming. The sample carries over 150,000 clones, about 80% recorded once.

The receptor was derived from a man under 40 in good health and CMV-seropositive. The sample taken for sequencing was PBMCs. J is TRBJ1-6 and V is TRBV6-6; 8 bases are shared with TRBD1. The CDR3 coding sequence is TGTGCCAGCATTACCGACAGGGGTTCACCCCTCCACTTT. Translation: CASITDRGSPLHF.